This TCR beta chain derives from a study of blood T cells in healthy people across ages. Study-wide results and caveats: Fewer expanded clones and more diversity marked long-lived versus aged donors. Per million T cells, TCR beta diversity dropped about linearly as age rose.

V lost 9 bases, J lost 6 bases, and 13 bases stayed unmatched. This CDR3 has 15 residues. The germline CDR1 and CDR2 sequences are MNHEY and SVGAGI. For this clonotype: Its antigen is undetermined.

A second roughly 7 to 12 cycle PCR used barcoded and J-beta primers. TCRdb processed the 5' RACE reads anew with MiXCR; each CDR3 protein has one entry. This sample has hundreds of thousands of distinct CDR3 sequences; over 45% occur once, and the top ten carry 20% to 25%. The sample taken for sequencing was blood. This clonotype was obtained from a young man in good health. The chain carries TRBV6-5 and TRBJ2-3, with 9 positions matching TRBD2. CDR3 amino acids: CASSRAGTSRDTQYF. In nucleotides, the CDR3 is TGTGCCAGTTCGAGAGCCGGGACTAGCAGGGATACGCAGTATTTT.